The entry below gives a single T cell receptor (beta chain) sequence along with its context. Its antigen remains unknown. These data belong to a study of cytomegalovirus exposure and HLA in healthy donors. For the study at large: Later analysis reported that the 120 validation repertoires shared the platform of the roughly 680 first-cohort repertoires. Study results and limitations: Reported results showed that the classifier diagnosed cytomegalovirus status with high specificity and sensitivity. First-cohort TCR clusters tended to co-occur in the 95 to 150 validation repertoires, a later analysis found. Cytomegalovirus association was listed for about 170 TCR beta chains.

The method was immunoSEQ multiplex PCR; TCRdb's version includes in-frame clones alone and lacks a portion of them. The table lists some 50,000 clones, 94% of them singletons. The V gene lost 0 bases and the J gene lost 5 bases, with 11 bases spanning the gap. The CDR3 length is 15 residues. The sequenced sample was PBMCs. The clonotype was recovered from a woman between 18 and 30 years old in good health and CMV-seropositive. The V gene is TRBV5-3, the J gene TRBJ1-4; no definite D call. TRBV5-3 has ORF status, its function being uncertain. The DNA for the CDR3 is TGTGCCAGAAGCTTGGGCAACAGTCGGAATGAAAAACTGTTTTTT. It translates to CARSLGNSRNEKLFF.